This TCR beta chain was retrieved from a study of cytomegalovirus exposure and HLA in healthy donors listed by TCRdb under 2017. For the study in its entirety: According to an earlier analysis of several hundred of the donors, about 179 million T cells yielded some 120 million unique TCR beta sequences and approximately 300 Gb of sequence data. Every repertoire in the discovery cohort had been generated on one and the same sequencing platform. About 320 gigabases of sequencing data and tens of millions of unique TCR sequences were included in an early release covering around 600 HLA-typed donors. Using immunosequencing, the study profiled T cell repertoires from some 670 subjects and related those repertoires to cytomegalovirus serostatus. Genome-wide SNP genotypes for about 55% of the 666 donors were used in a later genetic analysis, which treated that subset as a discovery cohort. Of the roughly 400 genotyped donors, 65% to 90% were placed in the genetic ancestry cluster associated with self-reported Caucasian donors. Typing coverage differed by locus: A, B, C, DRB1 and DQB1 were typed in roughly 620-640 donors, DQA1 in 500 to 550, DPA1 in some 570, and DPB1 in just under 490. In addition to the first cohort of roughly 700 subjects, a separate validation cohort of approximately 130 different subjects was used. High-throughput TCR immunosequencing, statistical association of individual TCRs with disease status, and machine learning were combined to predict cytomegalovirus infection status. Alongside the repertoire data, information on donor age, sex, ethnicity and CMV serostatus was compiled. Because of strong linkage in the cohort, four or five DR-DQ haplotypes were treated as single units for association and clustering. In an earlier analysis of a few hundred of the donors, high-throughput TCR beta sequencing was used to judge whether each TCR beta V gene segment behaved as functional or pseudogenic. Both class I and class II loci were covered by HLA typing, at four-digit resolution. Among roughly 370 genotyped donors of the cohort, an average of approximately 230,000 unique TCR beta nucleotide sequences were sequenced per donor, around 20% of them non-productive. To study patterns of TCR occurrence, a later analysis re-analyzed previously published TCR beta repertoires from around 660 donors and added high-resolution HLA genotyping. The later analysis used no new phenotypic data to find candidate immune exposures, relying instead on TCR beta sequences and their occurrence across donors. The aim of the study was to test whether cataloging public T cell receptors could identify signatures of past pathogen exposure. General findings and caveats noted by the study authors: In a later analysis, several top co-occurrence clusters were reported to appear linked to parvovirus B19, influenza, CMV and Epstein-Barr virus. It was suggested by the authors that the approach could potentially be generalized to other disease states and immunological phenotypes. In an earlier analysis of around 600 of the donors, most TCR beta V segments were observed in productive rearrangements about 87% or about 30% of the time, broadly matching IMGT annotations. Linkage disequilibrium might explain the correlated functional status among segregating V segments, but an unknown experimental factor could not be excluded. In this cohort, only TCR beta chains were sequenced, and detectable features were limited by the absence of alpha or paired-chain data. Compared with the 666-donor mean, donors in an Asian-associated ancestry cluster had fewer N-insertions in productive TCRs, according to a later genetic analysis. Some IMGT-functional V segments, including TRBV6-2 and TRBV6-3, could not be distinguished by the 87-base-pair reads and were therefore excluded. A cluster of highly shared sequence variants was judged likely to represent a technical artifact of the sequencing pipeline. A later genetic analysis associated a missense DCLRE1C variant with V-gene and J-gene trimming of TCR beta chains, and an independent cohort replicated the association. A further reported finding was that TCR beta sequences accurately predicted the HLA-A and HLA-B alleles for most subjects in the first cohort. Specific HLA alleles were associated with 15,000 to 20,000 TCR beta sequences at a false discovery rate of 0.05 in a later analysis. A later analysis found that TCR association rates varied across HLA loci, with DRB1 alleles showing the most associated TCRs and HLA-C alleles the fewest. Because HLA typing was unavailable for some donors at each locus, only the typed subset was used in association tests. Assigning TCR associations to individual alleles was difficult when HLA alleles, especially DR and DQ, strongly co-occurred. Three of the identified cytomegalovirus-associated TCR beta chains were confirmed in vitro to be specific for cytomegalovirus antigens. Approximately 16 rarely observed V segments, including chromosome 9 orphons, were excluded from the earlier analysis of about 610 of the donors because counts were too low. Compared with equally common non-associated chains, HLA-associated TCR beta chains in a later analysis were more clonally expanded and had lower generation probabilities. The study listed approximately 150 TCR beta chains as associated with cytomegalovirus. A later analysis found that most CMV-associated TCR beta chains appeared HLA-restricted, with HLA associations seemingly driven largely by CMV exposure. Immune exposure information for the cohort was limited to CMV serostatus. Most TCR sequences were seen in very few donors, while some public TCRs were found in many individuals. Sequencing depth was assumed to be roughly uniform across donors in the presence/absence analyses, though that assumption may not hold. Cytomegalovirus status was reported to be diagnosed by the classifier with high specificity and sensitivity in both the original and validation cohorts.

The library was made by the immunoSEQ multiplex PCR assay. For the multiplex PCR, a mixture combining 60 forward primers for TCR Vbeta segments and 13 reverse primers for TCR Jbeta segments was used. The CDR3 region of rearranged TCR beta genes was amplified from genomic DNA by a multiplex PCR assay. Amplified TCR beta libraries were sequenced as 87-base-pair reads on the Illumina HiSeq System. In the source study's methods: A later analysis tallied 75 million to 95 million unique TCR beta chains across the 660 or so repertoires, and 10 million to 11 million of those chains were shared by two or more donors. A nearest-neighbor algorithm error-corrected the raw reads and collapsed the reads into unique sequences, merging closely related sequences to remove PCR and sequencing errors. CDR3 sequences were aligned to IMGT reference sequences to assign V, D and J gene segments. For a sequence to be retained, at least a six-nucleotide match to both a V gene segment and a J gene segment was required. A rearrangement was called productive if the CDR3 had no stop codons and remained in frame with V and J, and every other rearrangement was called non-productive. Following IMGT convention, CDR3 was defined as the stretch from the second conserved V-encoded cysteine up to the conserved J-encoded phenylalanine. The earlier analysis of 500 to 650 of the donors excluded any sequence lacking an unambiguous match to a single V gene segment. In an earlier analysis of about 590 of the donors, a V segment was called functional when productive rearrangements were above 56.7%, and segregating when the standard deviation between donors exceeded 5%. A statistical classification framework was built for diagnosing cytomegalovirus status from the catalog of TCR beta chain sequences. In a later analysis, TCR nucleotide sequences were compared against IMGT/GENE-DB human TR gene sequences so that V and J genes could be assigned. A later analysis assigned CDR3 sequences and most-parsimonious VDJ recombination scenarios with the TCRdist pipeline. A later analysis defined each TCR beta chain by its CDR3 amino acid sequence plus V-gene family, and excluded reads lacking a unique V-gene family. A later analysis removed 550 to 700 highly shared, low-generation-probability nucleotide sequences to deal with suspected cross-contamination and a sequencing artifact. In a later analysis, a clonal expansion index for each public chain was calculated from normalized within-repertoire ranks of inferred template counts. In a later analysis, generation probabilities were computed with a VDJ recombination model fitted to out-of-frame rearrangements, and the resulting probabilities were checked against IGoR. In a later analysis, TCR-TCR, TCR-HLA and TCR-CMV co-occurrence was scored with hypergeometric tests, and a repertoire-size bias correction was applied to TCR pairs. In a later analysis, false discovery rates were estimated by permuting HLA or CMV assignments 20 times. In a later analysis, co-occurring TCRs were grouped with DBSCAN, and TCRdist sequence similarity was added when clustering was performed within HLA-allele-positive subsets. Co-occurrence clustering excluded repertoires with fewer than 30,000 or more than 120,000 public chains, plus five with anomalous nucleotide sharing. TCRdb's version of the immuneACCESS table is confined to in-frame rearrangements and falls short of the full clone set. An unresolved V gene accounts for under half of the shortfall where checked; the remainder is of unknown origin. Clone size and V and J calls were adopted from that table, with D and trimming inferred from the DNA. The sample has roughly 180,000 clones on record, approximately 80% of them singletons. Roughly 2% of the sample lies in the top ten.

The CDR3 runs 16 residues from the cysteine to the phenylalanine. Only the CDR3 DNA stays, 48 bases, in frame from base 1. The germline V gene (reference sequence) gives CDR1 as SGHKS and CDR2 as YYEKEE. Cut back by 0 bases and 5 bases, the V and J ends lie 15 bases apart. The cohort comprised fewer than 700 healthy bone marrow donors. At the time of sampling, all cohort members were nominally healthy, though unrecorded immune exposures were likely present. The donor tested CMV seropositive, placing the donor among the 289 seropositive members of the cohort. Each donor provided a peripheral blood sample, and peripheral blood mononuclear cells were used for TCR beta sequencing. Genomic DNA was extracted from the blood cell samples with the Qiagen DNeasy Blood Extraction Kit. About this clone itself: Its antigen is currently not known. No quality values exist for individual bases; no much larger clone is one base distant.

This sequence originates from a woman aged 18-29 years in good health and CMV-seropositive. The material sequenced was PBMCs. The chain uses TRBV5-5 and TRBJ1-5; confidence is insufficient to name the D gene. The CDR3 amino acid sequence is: CASSLAYGSVDQPQHF. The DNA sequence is TGTGCCAGCAGCTTGGCCTATGGGAGCGTTGATCAGCCCCAGCATTTT.